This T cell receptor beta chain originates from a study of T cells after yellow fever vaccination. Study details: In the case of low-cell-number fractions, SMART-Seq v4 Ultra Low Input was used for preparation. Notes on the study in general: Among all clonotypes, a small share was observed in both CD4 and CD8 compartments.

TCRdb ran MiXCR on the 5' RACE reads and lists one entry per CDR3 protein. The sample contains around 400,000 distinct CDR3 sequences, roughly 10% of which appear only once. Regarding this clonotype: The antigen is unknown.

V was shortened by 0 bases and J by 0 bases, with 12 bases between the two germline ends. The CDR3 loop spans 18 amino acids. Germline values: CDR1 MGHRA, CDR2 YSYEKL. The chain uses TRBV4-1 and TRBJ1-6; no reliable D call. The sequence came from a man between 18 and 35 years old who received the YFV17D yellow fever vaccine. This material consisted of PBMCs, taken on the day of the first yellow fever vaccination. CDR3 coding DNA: TGCGCCAGCAGCCAAGATATTCGGGTCAGCTCCTATAATTCACCCCTCCACTTT. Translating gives CASSQDIRVSSYNSPLHF.